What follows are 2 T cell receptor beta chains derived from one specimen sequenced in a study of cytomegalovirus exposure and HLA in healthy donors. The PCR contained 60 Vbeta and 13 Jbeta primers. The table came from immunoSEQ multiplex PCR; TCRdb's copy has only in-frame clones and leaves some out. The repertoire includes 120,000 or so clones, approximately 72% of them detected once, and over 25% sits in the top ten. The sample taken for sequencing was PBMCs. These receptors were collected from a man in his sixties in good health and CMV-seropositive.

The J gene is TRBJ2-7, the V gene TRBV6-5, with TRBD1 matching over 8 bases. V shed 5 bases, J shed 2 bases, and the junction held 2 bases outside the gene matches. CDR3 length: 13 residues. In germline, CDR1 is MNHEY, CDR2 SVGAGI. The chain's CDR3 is CASSRTGTYEQYF. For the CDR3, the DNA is TGTGCCAGCAGTAGGACAGGGACCTACGAGCAGTACTTC.

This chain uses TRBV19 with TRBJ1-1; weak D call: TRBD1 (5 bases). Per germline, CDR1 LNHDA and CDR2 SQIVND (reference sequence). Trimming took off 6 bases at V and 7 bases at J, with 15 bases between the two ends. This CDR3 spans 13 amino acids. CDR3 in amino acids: CASSGDGEVEAFF. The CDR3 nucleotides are TGTGCCAGTAGCGGGGACGGGGAGGTTGAAGCTTTCTTT. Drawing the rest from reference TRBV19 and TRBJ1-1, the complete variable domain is DGGITQSPKYLFRKEGQNVTLSCEQNLNHDAMYWYRQDPGQGLRLIYYSQIVNDFQKGDIAEGYSVSREKKESFPLTVTSAQKNPTAFYLCASSGDGEVEAFFGQGTRLTVV.